This TCR beta chain came from a study of identical twins. In TCRdb, the 5' RACE reads were re-called with MiXCR into one record per CDR3 protein. The data contain 600,000 to 850,000 distinct CDR3 sequences, approximately 18% of them singletons. Separately, the same data were catalogued under a study of T cells expressing NK-cell markers.

The source is a woman younger than 30 in good health. Sequencing was carried out using PBMCs.

The DNA for the CDR3 is TGTGCCGTAGGACAGGGGAGGAGCTACACCTTC. Translated: CAVGQGRSYTF. This chain links TRBV12-3 or TRBV12-4 with TRBJ1-2; 9 bases fit TRBD1. This CDR3 has 11 amino acids. J lost 9 bases, V lost 11 bases, and 7 bases had no gene match.